Shown below are 26 T cell receptor beta chains from a single sample sequenced in a study of T cell repertoires in ileal Crohn's disease. Repertoires were generated with immunoSEQ multiplex PCR, while TCRdb's copy carries only in-frame clones and drops some. Here the sample spans over 15,000 clones, 80% to 95% being singletons. Time point of the sample: inflamed ileum from the surgical specimen. The sequenced material came from ileal tissue. The receptor set was obtained from an adult with Crohn's disease.

The chain employs TRBV14 and TRBJ2-1; D perhaps matches TRBD2 (5 bases). This CDR3 has 13 residues. V was shortened by 0 bases and J by 7 bases, with 7 bases between the two germline ends. Germline lookup yields CDR1 SGHDN and CDR2 FVKESK. CDR3 bases: TGTGCCAGCAGCCAAGATCGCGGGAATGAGCAGTTCTTC. Its protein product is CASSQDRGNEQFF.

The J gene is TRBJ2-3, the V gene TRBV30; tentatively, D is TRBD2 (7 bases). Germline values: CDR1 GTSNPN, CDR2 SVGIG (reference sequence). Trimming cost V 3 bases and J 2 bases, with 12 bases left between them. This CDR3 contains 14 residues. The CDR3 bases are TGTGCCTGGAGCTGGGGGGGCCCCACAGATACGCAGTATTTT. Translating gives CAWSWGGPTDTQYF. The full variable domain, rest sourced from reference TRBV30 and TRBJ2-3, is SQTIHQWPATLVQPVGSPLSLECTVEGTSNPNLYWYRQAAGRGLQLLFYSVGIGQISSEVPQNLSASRPQDRQFILSSKKLLLSDSGFYLCAWSWGGPTDTQYFGPGTRLTVL.

This sequence joins TRBV4-1 and TRBJ2-7; 12 positions match TRBD1. V gave up 1 base and J gave up 5 bases; unmatched junction bases: 9. Looked up from germline, CDR1 is MGHRA and CDR2 is YSYEKL. The CDR3 runs to 17 residues. Here the CDR3 reads CASSQATGTGGKHEQYF. The CDR3 DNA reads as TGCGCCAGCAGCCAAGCCACGGGGACAGGGGGCAAGCACGAGCAGTACTTC.

The chain joins TRBV29-1 to TRBJ2-7; TRBD2 agrees at 14 bases. The CDR3 has 14 amino acids. Trimming removed 7 bases from V and 7 bases from J; junction bases left unmatched: 9. The germline V gene has CDR1 SQVTM and CDR2 ANQGSEA. The CDR3 DNA sequence: TGCAGCGCCAGGGGACTAGCGGGGGTGGGGGAGCAGTACTTC. Its translation: CSARGLAGVGEQYF.

The J gene is TRBJ1-1, the V gene TRBV25-1; TRBD1 aligns across 7 bases. CDR1 MGHDK and CDR2 SYGVNS come from the germline V gene. V lost 3 bases and J lost 1; bases outside the gene matches: 11. The CDR3 loop spans 17 amino acids. This CDR3 reads CASSDRQGLFGNTEAFF. DNA for the CDR3: TGTGCCAGCAGTGATCGACAGGGACTATTCGGGAACACTGAAGCTTTCTTT.

This chain connects TRBV30 to TRBJ1-2; 9 bases map to TRBD1. V gave up 4 bases and J gave up 4 bases; unmatched junction bases: 7. This CDR3 is built from 14 residues. From germline, CDR1 is GTSNPN and CDR2 SVGIG (reference sequence). The CDR3 loop reads CAWTGTGKSYGYTF. CDR3 nucleotide sequence: TGTGCCTGGACGGGGACAGGGAAGAGCTATGGCTACACCTTC.

J is TRBJ1-4 and V is TRBV28; no firm D call. This CDR3 contains 14 residues. Trimming cost V 8 bases and J 8 bases, with 18 bases left between them. The germline V gene encodes CDR1 MDHEN and CDR2 SYDVKM. CDR3 protein: CASSLYRVGEKLFF. The CDR3 DNA sequence: TGTGCCAGCTCACTGTACCGGGTCGGAGAAAAACTGTTTTTT. Filled out from reference TRBV28 and TRBJ1-4, the complete variable domain reads DVKVTQSSRYLVKRTGEKVFLECVQDMDHENMFWYRQDPGLGLRLIYFSYDVKMKEKGDIPEGYSVSREKKERFSLILESASTNQTSMYLCASSLYRVGEKLFFGSGTQLSVL.

This clone turned up a few times. The chain recombines TRBV23-1 with TRBJ2-5, with TRBD2 identical over 9 bases. TRBV23-1 is filed as an ORF, its function uncertain. V gave up 7 bases and J gave up 5 bases; unmatched junction bases: 5. This CDR3 is built from 13 residues. The DNA for the CDR3 is TGCGCCAGCACCGGACTAGCGAACGAGACCCAGTACTTC. This gives the protein CASTGLANETQYF.

The chain uses TRBV20-1 and TRBJ2-7; D is undetermined. CDR1 is DFQATT, CDR2 SNEGSKA, per germline (reference sequence). Trimming shortened V by 3 bases and J by 0 bases, and 3 bases separated the two germline ends. CDR3 length: 11 amino acids. The CDR3 region is CSARFSYEQYF. CDR3 in DNA: TGCAGTGCTAGGTTCTCCTACGAGCAGTACTTC.

The chain has TRBV7-9 and TRBJ2-3; 11 bases align to TRBD2. The CDR3 sequence is 16 residues long. From germline, CDR1 is SEHNR and CDR2 FQNEAQ (reference sequence). The trim removed 6 bases at V and 3 bases at J, leaving 8 bases unmatched. The CDR3, as DNA: TGTGCCAGCAGTTCCGTCCTAGCGGGGGGAACAGATACGCAGTATTTT. This gives the protein CASSSVLAGGTDTQYF.

The chain employs TRBV29-1 and TRBJ1-1; perhaps TRBD1 as D (6 bases). The germline CDR1 and CDR2 sequences are SQVTM and ANQGSEA. Trimming shortened V by 7 bases and J by 4 bases, and 7 bases separated the two germline ends. This CDR3 is built from 10 residues. The DNA of the CDR3 is TGCAGCGCCAGGGGCACTGAAGCTTTCTTT. Translated: CSARGTEAFF.

The chain combines TRBV5-1 with TRBJ1-3; D ambiguous. CDR1 SGHRS and CDR2 YFSETQ come from the germline V gene. The CDR3 sequence is 15 residues long. The V and J ends lost 0 bases and 0 bases respectively, with 7 bases between them. This CDR3 reads CASSLAAGSGNTIYF. CDR3 in DNA: TGCGCCAGCAGCTTGGCCGCGGGCTCTGGAAACACCATATATTTT.

The chain employs TRBV14 and TRBJ2-7; perhaps TRBD2 as D (5 bases). Trimming removed 7 bases at V and 2 bases at J, with 15 bases between. Germline CDR1 reads SGHDN; CDR2 reads FVKESK. This CDR3 contains 14 residues. In nucleotides, the CDR3 is TGTGCCAGCATTCACTTCTTCGGGGCCTACGAGCAGTACTTC. It translates to CASIHFFGAYEQYF.

The rearrangement links TRBV6-1 to TRBJ2-5; D gene ambiguous. The CDR3 is 16 residues long. V was shortened by 3 bases and J by 1 base, with 15 bases between the two germline ends. CDR1 and CDR2 from the germline V gene are MNHNS and SASEGT. The CDR3 spells CASSDERSHRQETQYF. The CDR3 coding sequence is TGTGCCAGCAGTGACGAGCGATCCCACCGCCAAGAGACCCAGTACTTC.

V is TRBV11-2 and J is TRBJ1-2; maybe TRBD1 (5 bases). V gave up 1 base and J gave up 8 bases, with 11 bases separating them. In germline, CDR1 is SGHAT, CDR2 FQNNGV. This CDR3 comprises 13 residues. The CDR3 loop reads CASSLVRDGGYTF. For the CDR3, the DNA is TGTGCCAGCAGCTTAGTACGGGACGGAGGCTACACCTTC.

CDR3 in DNA: TGCAGCGTTGGACTGGACAGTAGAAACACTGAAGCTTTCTTT. Its translation: CSVGLDSRNTEAFF. The rearrangement uses TRBV29-1 and TRBJ1-1; a weak D match, TRBD1 (6 bases). Germline assignment: CDR1 SQVTM and CDR2 ANQGSEA. CDR3 length: 14 amino acids. Trimming removed 4 bases at V and 2 bases at J, with 14 bases between.

The chain is built from TRBV27 and TRBJ2-7; 13 nucleotides align to TRBD2. CDR3 length: 18 amino acids. The V gene end was trimmed by 6 bases and the J gene end by 5 bases; junction bases not matched to a gene: 16. The V gene's germline CDR1 is MNHEY and CDR2 SMNVEV (reference sequence). The CDR3 DNA is TGTGCCAGCAGCCATACTAGCGGGGGGGCGACCCGGCTCGACGAGCAGTACTTC. The encoded protein is CASSHTSGGATRLDEQYF.

This rearrangement joins TRBV2 to TRBJ1-4, with 8 bases identical to TRBD1. The CDR3 spans 17 residues. Germline CDR1 SNHLY, CDR2 FYNNEI. Trimming cost V 6 bases and J 0 bases; bases outside gene matches: 9. This CDR3 reads CASRRMTGATTNEKLFF. The DNA of the CDR3 is TGTGCCAGCAGGAGGATGACAGGGGCCACAACTAATGAAAAACTGTTTTTT.

CDR3 nucleotides: TGTGCCAGCAGCCAGTCCCCGACAACGAGCTCCTACAATGAGCAGTTCTTC. Translating it yields CASSQSPTTSSYNEQFF. The chain has TRBV4-2 and TRBJ2-1, with D hard to call. The CDR3 runs 17 residues. CDR1 is LGHNA, CDR2 YNFKEQ, per germline. Trimming took off 3 bases at V and 0 bases at J, with 15 bases between the two ends.

This chain links TRBV6-6 with TRBJ2-1; 12 bases are shared with TRBD1. Germline values: CDR1 MNHNY, CDR2 SVGAGI (reference sequence). V lost 4 bases and J lost 7; bases outside the gene matches: 2. This CDR3 has 14 residues. CDR3 region: CASSSGQGANEQFF. Written as DNA, the CDR3 is TGTGCCAGCAGTTCGGGACAGGGGGCAAATGAGCAGTTCTTC.

The chain recombines TRBV10-3 with TRBJ2-7; a weak D match, TRBD1 (7 bases). Germline-derived CDR1 and CDR2 are ENHRY and SYGVKD. Trimming removed 4 bases from V and 2 bases from J, with 21 bases in between. The CDR3 sequence is 17 residues long. The CDR3 nucleotides are TGTGCCATCAGTGTCGGAGGGGAACAGGGGAGGCCCTACGAGCAGTACTTC. It is translated as CAISVGGEQGRPYEQYF.

The chain uses TRBV6-6 and TRBJ2-7; no clear D gene. The CDR3 is 15 residues long. The V gene's germline CDR1 is MNHNY and CDR2 SVGAGI (reference sequence). V dropped 0 bases and J dropped 3 bases, with 12 bases sitting between them. The CDR3, as DNA: TGTGCCAGCAGTTACTCGACGGTGAAAGGCTACGAGCAGTACTTC. Amino acid sequence: CASSYSTVKGYEQYF.

The chain couples TRBV7-6 to TRBJ1-1; D unclear. The CDR3 consists of 14 residues. V gave up 1 base and J gave up 1 base, with 7 bases separating them. Germline V gives CDR1 SGHVS, CDR2 FNYEAQ. The CDR3 DNA sequence: TGTGCCAGCAGCTTAGTAGTCGGGAACACTGAAGCTTTCTTT. Its translation: CASSLVVGNTEAFF.

The chain employs TRBV10-2 and TRBJ2-1; D gene uncertain. Germline CDR1 and CDR2: WSHSY and SAAADI. V was pared by 2 bases and J by 9 bases, with 8 bases between. The CDR3 has 12 residues. Here the CDR3 reads CASSEIVGEQFF. DNA for the CDR3: TGCGCCAGCAGTGAGATAGTTGGTGAGCAGTTCTTC.

This clone has only one observation. The genes are TRBV10-3 and TRBJ2-3; D gene ambiguous. The V end was cut by 3 bases, the J end by 2 bases, with 6 bases between. Germline-derived CDR1 and CDR2 are ENHRY and SYGVKD. This CDR3 spans 13 amino acids. The CDR3 region has the DNA TGTGCCATCAGTGATAGAGTCACAGATACGCAGTATTTT. Translation gives CAISDRVTDTQYF.

The chain joins TRBV28 to TRBJ2-7; no firm D call. CDR1 and CDR2 (germline): MDHEN, SYDVKM. CDR3 size: 13 residues. Trimming pared 3 bases from V and 6 bases from J, leaving 12 bases between. The CDR3 spells CASSFMGKGEQYF. The CDR3 DNA sequence: TGTGCCAGCAGTTTTATGGGAAAGGGCGAGCAGTACTTC.